Listed below are T cell receptor beta chains from one sample, sequenced in a study of T cell responses to AZD1222 COVID-19 vaccine. The assay was immunoSEQ multiplex PCR, and TCRdb's table has in-frame clones only and misses some. The data hold 120,000 or so clones, with 80% to 95% observed a single time. This specimen was peripheral blood, taken 28 days after the second AZD1222 dose. Receptor source: an adult who received the AZD1222 COVID-19 vaccine. Both conserved end residues are trimmed from each CDR3. The order of the fields is J gene, CDR3 length, V gene, CDR3 protein.

J: TRBJ1-2; length: 11; V: TRBV7-2; CDR3: ASSLAGYYGYT
J: TRBJ1-4; length: 13; V: TRBV28; CDR3: ASSSPGTVNEKLF
J: TRBJ1-2; length: 11; V: TRBV28; CDR3: ASSSGQDYGYT
J: TRBJ2-2; length: 14; V: TRBV4-3; CDR3: ASSQEPVSGTGELF
J: TRBJ1-5; length: 11; V: TRBV14; CDR3: ASSQDWTGPQH
J: TRBJ1-2; length: 12; V: TRBV11-2; CDR3: ASSQGVGEYGYT
J: TRBJ1-4; length: 13; V: TRBV7-8; CDR3: ASSFKGDYNEKLF
J: TRBJ2-3; length: 16; V: TRBV27; CDR3: ASSLGSGVFPSTDTQY
J: TRBJ1-1; length: 9; V: TRBV12-5; CDR3: ASVSSVEAF
J: TRBJ1-2; length: 11; V: TRBV19; CDR3: ASQDRVGYGYT
J: TRBJ2-1; length: 15; V: TRBV15; CDR3: ATSRDFRQGIWYEQF
J: TRBJ2-3; length: 13; V: TRBV19; CDR3: ASASWGQGSDTQY
J: TRBJ2-2; length: 11; V: TRBV28; CDR3: ASPQPGTGELF